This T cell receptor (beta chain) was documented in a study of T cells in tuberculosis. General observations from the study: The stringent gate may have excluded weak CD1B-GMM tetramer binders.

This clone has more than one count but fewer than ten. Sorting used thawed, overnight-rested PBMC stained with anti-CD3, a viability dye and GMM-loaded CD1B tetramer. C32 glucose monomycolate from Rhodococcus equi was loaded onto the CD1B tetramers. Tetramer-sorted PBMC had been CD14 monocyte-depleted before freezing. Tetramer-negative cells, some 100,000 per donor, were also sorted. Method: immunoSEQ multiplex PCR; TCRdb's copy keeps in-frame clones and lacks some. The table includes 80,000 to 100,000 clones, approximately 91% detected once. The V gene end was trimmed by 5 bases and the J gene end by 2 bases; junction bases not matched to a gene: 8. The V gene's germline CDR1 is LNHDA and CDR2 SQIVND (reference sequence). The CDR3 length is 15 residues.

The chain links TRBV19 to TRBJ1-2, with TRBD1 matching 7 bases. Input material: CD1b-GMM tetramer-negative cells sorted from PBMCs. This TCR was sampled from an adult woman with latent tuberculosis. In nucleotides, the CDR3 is TGTGCCAGTAGTTCCACCTCACAGGGGAACTATGGCTACACCTTC. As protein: CASSSTSQGNYGYTF. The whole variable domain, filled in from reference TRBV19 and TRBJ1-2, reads DGGITQSPKYLFRKEGQNVTLSCEQNLNHDAMYWYRQDPGQGLRLIYYSQIVNDFQKGDIAEGYSVSREKKESFPLTVTSAQKNPTAFYLCASSSTSQGNYGYTFGSGTRLTVV.